The 32 T cell receptor beta chains listed next were all sequenced from one sample in a study of T cells expressing NK-cell markers. Reprocessing the 5' RACE reads, TCRdb reports a single entry for every CDR3 protein and omits DNA. Its table records 550,000 or so distinct CDR3 sequences. The sample was blood T cells: a sorted CD56 or NKG2C T cell subset, CD4+ or CD8+ T cells, or bulk PBMC T cells (not recorded which). These receptors were taken from a man between 18 and 29 years old in good health.

This chain connects TRBV21-1 to TRBJ2-5; the D call from TCRdb, TRBD1, cannot be confirmed without DNA. TRBV21-1 is given as a pseudogene. This CDR3 region has 15 residues. The CDR3: CASNLRDRALETQYF.

V and J are TRBV3-1 and TRBJ2-7; the D call of TRBD1 rests on TCRdb alone, since no DNA is present to check it. The V gene's germline CDR1 is LGHDT and CDR2 YNNKEL (reference sequence). The CDR3 runs to 15 residues. The CDR3 spells CASSQMAGKNYEQYF.

The chain links TRBV7-8 to TRBJ2-5; TCRdb proposes TRBD1, but this gene call is untestable without DNA. The length of the CDR3 is 14 residues. From germline, CDR1 is SGHVS and CDR2 FQNEAQ. The chain's CDR3 is CASRTGGTRETQYF.

The chain uses TRBV29-1 and TRBJ2-1; TCRdb calls TRBD1, which cannot be checked without DNA. Germline CDR1 and CDR2: SQVTM and ANQGSEA. This CDR3 spans 11 amino acids. CDR3 in amino acids: CSGRQGDEQFF.

The chain is built from TRBV27 and TRBJ2-2; TCRdb reports TRBD1, a call that lacks DNA to check it against. Germline CDR1 is MNHEY and CDR2 is SMNVEV (reference sequence). The CDR3 is made up of 14 amino acids. The CDR3 is CASSPLTNTGELFF.

The V call is TRBV7-3, the J call TRBJ1-5. Germline V lookup: CDR1 SGHTA, CDR2 FQGTGA. The CDR3 covers 14 residues. CDR3 residues: CASSYGNSNQPQHF.

The chain links TRBV12-3 or TRBV12-4 to TRBJ1-5. CDR3 length: 16 amino acids. The chain's CDR3 is CASSLVGNSRNQPQHF.

The rearrangement uses TRBV29-1 and TRBJ2-5. Germline loops: CDR1 SQVTM, CDR2 ANQGSEA. The CDR3 runs to 12 residues. The chain's CDR3 is CSAEGQQETQYF.

The gene calls are TRBV6-1 and TRBJ2-1; the TCRdb call, TRBD1, lacks DNA for checking. Germline CDR1 is MNHNS and CDR2 is SASEGT. There are 18 residues in the CDR3. The CDR3 sequence: CASSRRGTGGDLSNEQFF.

V usage is TRBV4-3 and J usage is TRBJ2-7. The germline V gene encodes CDR1 LGHNA and CDR2 YSLEER. CDR3 size: 14 residues. CDR3 loop: CASSQDLDPYEQYF.

V usage is TRBV29-1 and J usage is TRBJ2-6; the TRBD1 assignment by TCRdb is unverifiable without DNA. Germline loops: CDR1 SQVTM, CDR2 ANQGSEA. The CDR3 length is 20 residues. The chain's CDR3 is CSVEDLGGPKPDSGANVLTF.

The CDR3 loop reads CSGQAGGELFF. This chain links TRBV29-1 with TRBJ2-2; TCRdb calls TRBD2, which cannot be checked without DNA. The V gene's germline CDR1 is SQVTM and CDR2 ANQGSEA. This CDR3 has 11 residues.

The chain employs TRBV27 and TRBJ1-6. Per the germline V gene, CDR1 is MNHEY and CDR2 is SMNVEV (reference sequence). The CDR3 runs to 12 residues. Here the CDR3 reads CASSLWGMELHF.

V is TRBV27 and J is TRBJ2-4; TCRdb indicates TRBD2, and absent DNA this call remains unverified. Germline CDR1 reads MNHEY; CDR2 reads SMNVEV (reference sequence). The CDR3 sequence is 18 residues long. The CDR3 sequence: CASSQGLAGGLAKNIQYF.

The chain couples TRBV6-1 to TRBJ2-7; TCRdb returns TRBD2, unconfirmable since there is no DNA. Germline V lookup: CDR1 MNHNS, CDR2 SASEGT. The CDR3 extends over 15 amino acids. The CDR3 reads CASSEATSGAYEQYF.

V is TRBV5-6 and J is TRBJ2-1; the D gene TCRdb calls, TRBD1, cannot be checked with no DNA. CDR1 SGHDT and CDR2 YYEEEE come from the germline V gene. The CDR3 spans 15 residues. CDR3 sequence: CASSHRDRVNNEQFF.

V is TRBV7-9 and J is TRBJ2-5; TCRdb calls TRBD1, which cannot be checked without DNA. The CDR3 length is 17 residues. Germline-derived CDR1 and CDR2 are SEHNR and FQNEAQ (reference sequence). CDR3 protein: CASSLVRSRNTGETQYF. Based on the CDR3 plus reference TRBV7-9 and TRBJ2-5, the full variable domain is DTGVSQNPRHKITKRGQNVTFRCDPISEHNRLYWYRQTLGQGPEFLTYFQNEAQLEKSRLLSDRFSAERPKGSFSTLEIQRTEQGDSAMYLCASSLVRSRNTGETQYFGPGTRLLVL.

The chain employs TRBV6-1 and TRBJ2-5; TCRdb's D call, TRBD2, is unchecked because there is no DNA. CDR1 is MNHNS and CDR2 is SASEGT in the germline V gene. This CDR3 is 16 amino acids long. The CDR3 loop is CASINHAAGVRETQYF.

J is TRBJ1-5 and V is TRBV7-2; lacking DNA, the TRBD1 call made by TCRdb goes unchecked. The CDR3 has 14 amino acids. Germline V gene data show CDR1 as SGHTA and CDR2 as FQGNSA. CDR3 in amino acids: CASSFKAHNQPQHF.

The chain joins TRBV6-5 to TRBJ2-7; TCRdb's D call, TRBD1, is unchecked because there is no DNA. Germline assignment: CDR1 MNHEY and CDR2 SVGAGI. This CDR3 is 15 amino acids long. CDR3 sequence reads: CASSYTEGWVGEQYF.

The CDR3 loop reads CASSQDYRPDDGVIQYF. V gene TRBV4-2 combines with J gene TRBJ2-4; the TCRdb call, TRBD1, lacks DNA for checking. CDR3 size: 17 residues. The germline gives CDR1 LGHNA, CDR2 YNFKEQ.

This chain links TRBV7-6 with TRBJ1-3. Germline-derived CDR1 and CDR2 are SGHVS and FNYEAQ. CDR3 size: 13 residues. This CDR3 is CASSSGEANTIYF.

V gene TRBV7-2 combines with J gene TRBJ1-2; without DNA, the TCRdb call of TRBD1 cannot be checked. The germline gives CDR1 SGHTA, CDR2 FQGNSA. This CDR3 is built from 14 residues. CDR3 residues: CASRDGGSNYGYTF.

This rearrangement joins TRBV20-1 to TRBJ2-7; TCRdb returns TRBD1, unconfirmable since there is no DNA. This CDR3 has 15 residues. Germline lookup yields CDR1 DFQATT and CDR2 SNEGSKA (reference sequence). CDR3 protein: CSAILDRVSSYEQYF.

The chain couples TRBV6-1 to TRBJ2-4; the D call from TCRdb, TRBD1, cannot be confirmed without DNA. The germline V gene has CDR1 MNHNS and CDR2 SASEGT. This CDR3 is built from 16 residues. CDR3 region: CASSPLTGKGKNIQYF.

J is TRBJ2-1 and V is TRBV12-3 or TRBV12-4; there is no DNA to check the TCRdb D call of TRBD2. The CDR3 sequence is 17 residues long. CDR3 region: CASSLVEALAGGNEQFF.

The CDR3 reads CASRVPNTEAFF. The J gene is TRBJ1-1, the V gene TRBV28. Looked up from germline, CDR1 is MDHEN and CDR2 is SYDVKM. The CDR3 covers 12 residues.

The chain's CDR3 is CASGERVPPQTQYF. This rearrangement joins TRBV6-2 or TRBV6-3 to TRBJ2-5; no DNA is available, so the TRBD1 call from TCRdb remains unchecked. The germline CDR1 and CDR2 sequences are MNHEY and SVGEGT. The CDR3 is 14 residues long.

The genes are TRBV7-7 and TRBJ2-1; TCRdb gives TRBD1 as the D gene, but with no DNA this cannot be confirmed. Germline CDR1 SSHAT, CDR2 FNYEAQ (reference sequence). This CDR3 comprises 15 residues. CDR3 protein: CASSPATGGNNEQFF.

V gene TRBV5-1 combines with J gene TRBJ2-1; TCRdb's D gene call, TRBD2, goes unchecked for lack of DNA. Germline CDR1 and CDR2: SGHRS and YFSETQ. The CDR3 is 14 amino acids. CDR3 in amino acids: CASSYGTSGRVQFF.

The chain has TRBV24-1 and TRBJ2-5; TCRdb lists TRBD1, though no DNA is available to test this call. The CDR3 length is 15 residues. Looked up from germline, CDR1 is KGHDR and CDR2 is SFDVKD. The CDR3 loop is CATSDPQGPAGTQYF.

The chain employs TRBV10-3 and TRBJ2-7; TCRdb indicates TRBD2, and absent DNA this call remains unverified. CDR1 and CDR2 (germline): ENHRY, SYGVKD. CDR3 length: 15 amino acids. The chain's CDR3 is CAISESLAGAYEQYF.